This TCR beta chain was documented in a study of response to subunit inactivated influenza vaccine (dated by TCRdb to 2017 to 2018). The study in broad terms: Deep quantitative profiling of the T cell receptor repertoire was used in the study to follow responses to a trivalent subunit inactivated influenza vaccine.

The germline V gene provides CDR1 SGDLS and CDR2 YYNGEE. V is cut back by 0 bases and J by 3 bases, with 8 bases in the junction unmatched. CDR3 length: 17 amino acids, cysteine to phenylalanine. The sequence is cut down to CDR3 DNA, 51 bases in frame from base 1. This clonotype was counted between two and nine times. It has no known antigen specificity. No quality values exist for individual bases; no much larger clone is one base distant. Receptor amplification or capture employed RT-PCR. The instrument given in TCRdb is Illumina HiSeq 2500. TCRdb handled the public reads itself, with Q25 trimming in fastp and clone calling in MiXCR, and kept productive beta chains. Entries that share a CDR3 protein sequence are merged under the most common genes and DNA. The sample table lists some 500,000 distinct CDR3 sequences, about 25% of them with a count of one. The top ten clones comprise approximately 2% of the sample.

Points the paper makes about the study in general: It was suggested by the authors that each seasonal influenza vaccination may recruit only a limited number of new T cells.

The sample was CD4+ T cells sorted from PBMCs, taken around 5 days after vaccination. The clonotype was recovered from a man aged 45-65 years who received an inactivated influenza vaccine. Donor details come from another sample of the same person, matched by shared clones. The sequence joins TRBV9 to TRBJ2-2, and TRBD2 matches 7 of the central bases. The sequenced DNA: TGTGCCAGCAGCGTAGGGGGGGGACCCGGGCACACCGGGGAGCTGTTTTTT. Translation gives CASSVGGGPGHTGELFF.